This T cell receptor beta chain comes out of a study of T cells after yellow fever vaccination. Notes on the study in general: Clonotypes shared by both compartments, CD4 and CD8, made up a small share. Although the secondary response was weaker, it peaked faster, at day 5 versus 15.

This clonotype was seen only a few times. The antigen remains unidentified. TCR cDNA, made by 5'RACE template switching, carried an added universal primer site and UMIs. TCRdb re-called the 5' RACE reads with MiXCR, one entry per CDR3 protein. The top ten hold around 1.1% of the sample, which has under 300,000 distinct CDR3 sequences, 6% to 8% seen once. With 1 base removed from V and 0 bases from J, the gap between germline ends came to 3 bases. The CDR3 is 12 amino acids. From germline, CDR1 is DFQATT and CDR2 SNEGSKA (reference sequence). The source material was CD4+ T cells sorted from PBMCs, sampled on the day of the yellow fever booster vaccination. V is TRBV20-1 and J is TRBJ1-1; no clear D. This clonotype was sampled from a man aged 30 to 39 who received the YFV17D yellow fever vaccine. CDR3 region: CSARGLNTEAFF. CDR3 in DNA: TGCAGTGCTAGAGGGCTGAACACTGAAGCTTTCTTT.